Listed below are T cell receptor beta chains from one sample, sequenced in a study of cytotoxic CD8 clonotypes in ibrutinib-treated CLL. Sequenced by immunoSEQ multiplex PCR; TCRdb stores in-frame clones only, minus some. The sample yields around 40,000 clones, around 70% seen once. Sequences were derived from PBMCs, sampled at disease progression, from a patient treated with ibrutinib. The receptors come from a human donor with chronic lymphocytic leukemia. Each CDR3 is given with its conserved first and last residue. The D gene is left open where the match is weak. Where a row states a size, it is once, few, many or the class of an expanded clone; other rows omit it.

j_call	d_call	clone_size	v_call	cdr3_nt	cdr3_aa
TRBJ2-3	TRBD2	-	TRBV4-1	TGCGCCAGCAGCCAGGCACGACTAGCAGGCACGCAGTATTTT	CASSQARLAGTQYF
TRBJ2-5	TRBD2	-	TRBV2	TGTGCCAGCATGAGGGGGACTAGCGGGAGTGGGCGGGAGACCCAGTACTTC	CASMRGTSGSGRETQYF
TRBJ2-7	TRBD2	-	TRBV5-1	TGCGCCAGCAGCCTATCCCCGGGAGGAGGAGAGCAGTACTTC	CASSLSPGGGEQYF
TRBJ2-3	TRBD1	-	TRBV12-5	TGTGCTAGTGGCTTGGGACAGGGGCCAGATACGCAGTATTTT	CASGLGQGPDTQYF
TRBJ2-5	-	-	TRBV10-3	TGTGCCATCAGTGCCTCCGTGGGTATCCGGGAAGAGACCCAGTACTTC	CAISASVGIREETQYF
TRBJ2-2	-	-	TRBV5-1	TGCGCCAGCAGCTTTGTGGAAGCGAACACCGGGGAGCTGTTTTTT	CASSFVEANTGELFF
TRBJ1-1	-	-	TRBV6-1	TGTGCCAGCAGTGAAGCCCGGAGGGCTTTCTTT	CASSEARRAFF
TRBJ1-6	TRBD1	-	TRBV30	TGTGCCTGGAACCCAGGGACAGGGAATTCACCCCTCCACTTT	CAWNPGTGNSPLHF
TRBJ1-4	-	-	TRBV6-1	TGTGCCAGCATTCAAGGGCAGAATAATGAAAAACTGTTTTTT	CASIQGQNNEKLFF
TRBJ2-2	-	-	TRBV5-1	TGCGCCAGCAGCTTGGGTTCATCCGGACTGTCGAACACCGGGGAGCTGTTTTTT	CASSLGSSGLSNTGELFF
TRBJ2-3	TRBD1	once	TRBV6-6	TGTGCCAGCAGTTATCCGACAGGGGGTGATACGCAGTATTTT	CASSYPTGGDTQYF
TRBJ1-2	-	-	TRBV7-2	TGTGCCAGCAGCGAGAGGGACTATGGCTACACCTTC	CASSERDYGYTF
TRBJ2-4	TRBD1	-	TRBV5-4	TGTGCCAGCAGCCTGGGACAGGGGCAAAACATTCAGTACTTC	CASSLGQGQNIQYF
TRBJ2-5	-	-	TRBV10-3	TGTGCCATCAGCCTGGACAGCCGGTTGGAGACCCAGTACTTC	CAISLDSRLETQYF
TRBJ1-6	TRBD1	few	TRBV19	TGTGCCAGTAGTATCGGAAACAGGGGTAATTCACCCCTCCACTTT	CASSIGNRGNSPLHF
TRBJ1-1	-	-	TRBV10-2	TGCGCCAGCAGGATGGGGTCTGGGACTGAAGCTTTCTTT	CASRMGSGTEAFF
TRBJ1-2	-	-	TRBV7-2	TGTGCCAGCAGCATAACAGTTAACTATGGCTACACCTTC	CASSITVNYGYTF
TRBJ2-7	TRBD2	-	TRBV11-2	TGTGCCAGCAGCTTAGGAGGCGGGGGGGGCTACGAGCAGTACTTC	CASSLGGGGGYEQYF
TRBJ1-3	-	-	TRBV4-1	TGCGCCAGCAGCCAAGAAGGATGGAGCTCTGGAAACACCATATATTTT	CASSQEGWSSGNTIYF
TRBJ1-5	-	few	TRBV4-1	TGCGCCAGCAGCCTAACAGGGCCTTGGGGCAATCAGCCCCAGCATTTT	CASSLTGPWGNQPQHF
TRBJ1-5	-	-	TRBV6-1	TGTGCCAGCAGTGAGTCGTTGCTATATAGCAATCAGCCCCAGCATTTT	CASSESLLYSNQPQHF
TRBJ2-3	-	-	TRBV25-1	TGTGCCAGCAGCGAAAAGGGGGAGTTCACAGATACGCAGTATTTT	CASSEKGEFTDTQYF
TRBJ2-2	-	-	TRBV5-1	TGCGCCAGCAGCTTGGTGACGGGGGACGGAGGGGCCGGGGAGCTGTTTTTT	CASSLVTGDGGAGELFF
TRBJ2-1	TRBD1	-	TRBV4-1	TGCGCCAGCAGCCCACAGGGGGCGGCTCGAGGGAACAATGAGCAGTTCTTC	CASSPQGAARGNNEQFF
TRBJ2-2	-	-	TRBV2	TGTGCCAGCACCCCATTGGGGACTTCGAACGGGGAGCTGTTTTTT	CASTPLGTSNGELFF
TRBJ2-1	-	-	TRBV18	TGTGCCAGCTGGGTTGAGCCAAATGAGCAGTTCTTC	CASWVEPNEQFF
TRBJ2-1	-	-	TRBV6-5	TGTGCCAGCAGTTACTCTTCTCTGGGGGGCGATGAGCAGTTCTTC	CASSYSSLGGDEQFF
TRBJ2-1	TRBD2	-	TRBV10-1	TGCGCCAGCAGTGAGTCGAGTGCGGGGGGGATCTACAATGAGCAGTTCTTC	CASSESSAGGIYNEQFF
TRBJ2-7	-	-	TRBV6-6	TGTGCCAGCAGGCCCTCGCCTGGGGGAACGAGCGAGCAGTACTTC	CASRPSPGGTSEQYF
TRBJ1-3	-	-	TRBV30	TGTGCCTGGACCACAGTTGGAAACACCATATATTTT	CAWTTVGNTIYF
TRBJ1-5	-	-	TRBV19	TGTGCCAGTAGTATAGCTCAGTTAACGAGGCAGCCCCAGCATTTT	CASSIAQLTRQPQHF
TRBJ1-2	-	-	TRBV19	TGTGCCAGTAGTGAAGGGCTCCGGGGCTACACCTTC	CASSEGLRGYTF
TRBJ1-6	-	-	TRBV7-9	TGTGCCAGCAGCTTAGTGGGGGAAGGTTCACCCCTCCACTTT	CASSLVGEGSPLHF
TRBJ2-5	-	-	TRBV5-5	TGTGCCAGCAGCAAGGGACTGCCCGGGATGGGTGGAGAGACCCAGTACTTC	CASSKGLPGMGGETQYF
TRBJ1-4	-	few	TRBV5-1	TGCGCCAGCAGCGAGGGCTGGAGTGAAAAACTGTTTTTT	CASSEGWSEKLFF
TRBJ2-2	-	-	TRBV7-6	TGTGCCAGCAGCCAAGGGTCGGGCGCGAACACCGGGGAGCTGTTTTTT	CASSQGSGANTGELFF
TRBJ2-7	TRBD2	few	TRBV18	TGTGCCAGCTCACCCTCGATGTTCGGCGGGGGGACTCCCTACGAGCAGTACTTC	CASSPSMFGGGTPYEQYF
TRBJ1-4	TRBD1	-	TRBV2	TGTGCCAGCAGTGTCGACAGGGCTACTAATGAAAAACTGTTTTTT	CASSVDRATNEKLFF
TRBJ1-1	TRBD1	-	TRBV7-9	TGTGCCAGCAGCCTGTACACAGGGGGCGGAACTGAAGCTTTCTTT	CASSLYTGGGTEAFF
TRBJ2-7	TRBD2	-	TRBV5-1	TGCGCCAGCAGCTTGGAGGGGACTAGTGGGTCCGCGGCGCGGTTC	CASSLEGTSGSAARF
TRBJ1-1	-	-	TRBV6-1	TGTGCCAGCAGACTAGGGGTGGGCACTGAAGCTTTCTTT	CASRLGVGTEAFF
TRBJ2-7	-	-	TRBV5-8	TGTGCCAGCAGCTTGCTACCTAGGGACGAGCAGTACTTC	CASSLLPRDEQYF
TRBJ2-3	-	-	TRBV2	TGTGCCAGCAGTGTAAACGGGGCTCCGGGAGATACGCAGTATTTT	CASSVNGAPGDTQYF
TRBJ1-5	-	-	TRBV6-6	TGTGCCAGCAGTACCGACATCAGCAATCAGCCCCAGCATTTT	CASSTDISNQPQHF
TRBJ1-4	TRBD1	medium-sized	TRBV5-1	TGCGCCAGCAGCCCCCTGGGACAGATTAATGAAAAACTGTTTTTT	CASSPLGQINEKLFF
TRBJ1-4	-	-	TRBV21-1	TGTGCCAGCCGGAGACAGGGCAGGGAAAATGAAAAACTGTTTTTT	CASRRQGRENEKLFF
TRBJ2-3	-	-	TRBV2	TGTGCCAGCAGTGGGAAGGACAGAACCACAGATACGCAGTATTTT	CASSGKDRTTDTQYF
TRBJ2-7	-	-	TRBV7-9	TGTGCCAGCAGGTCACGGGGGAACCCCTACGAGCAGTACTTC	CASRSRGNPYEQYF